The source of this T cell receptor beta chain is a study of T cells expressing NK-cell markers. Study in general: Sorted CD3+CD56-NKG2C+, CD3+CD56+NKG2C+ and CD3+CD56+NKG2C- T cells supplied the TCR beta repertoires. In the group of eight sequenced donors, seven were HCMV-seropositive and one was seronegative.

Libraries used 5'RACE template switching adding universal primer site and UMIs. Each CDR3 protein gets one entry in TCRdb, which reprocessed the 5' RACE reads and gives no DNA. The sample has some 460,000 distinct CDR3 sequences. Germline assignment: CDR1 SGHRS and CDR2 YFSETQ. This CDR3 is 16 amino acids long. Sequenced material: blood T cells: a sorted CD56 or NKG2C T cell subset, CD4+ or CD8+ T cells, or bulk PBMC T cells (not recorded which). The TCR was taken from a woman aged 50 to 60 in good health. V and J are TRBV5-1 and TRBJ1-6. CDR3 in amino acids: CASSLAPGATNSPLHF.